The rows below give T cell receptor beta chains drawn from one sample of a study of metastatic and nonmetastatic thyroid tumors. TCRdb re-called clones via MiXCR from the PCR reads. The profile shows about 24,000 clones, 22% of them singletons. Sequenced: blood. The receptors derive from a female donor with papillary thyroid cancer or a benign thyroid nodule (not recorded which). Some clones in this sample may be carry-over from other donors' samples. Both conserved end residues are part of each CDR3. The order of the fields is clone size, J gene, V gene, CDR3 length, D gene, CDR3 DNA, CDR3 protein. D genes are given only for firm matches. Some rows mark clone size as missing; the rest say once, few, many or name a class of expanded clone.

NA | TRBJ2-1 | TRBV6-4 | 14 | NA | TGTGCCAGCAGTGAGAATAAAGGGGGGCATGAGCAGTTCTTC | CASSENKGGHEQFF
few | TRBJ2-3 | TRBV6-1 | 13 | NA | TGTGCCAGCAGTGTCCTGGTCACATATACGCAGTATTTT | CASSVLVTYTQYF
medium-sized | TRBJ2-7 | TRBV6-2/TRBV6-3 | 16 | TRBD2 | TGTGCCAGCAGTTTCGGGGGGGGCCCTCAGGACTACGAGCAGTACTTC | CASSFGGGPQDYEQYF
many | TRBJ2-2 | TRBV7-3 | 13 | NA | TGTGCCAGCAGCCCGAGTGGAACCGGGGAGCTGTTTTTT | CASSPSGTGELFF
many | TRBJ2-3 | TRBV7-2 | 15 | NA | TGTGCCAGCAGCTTAGTTGGCGGGTACACAGATACGCAGTATTTT | CASSLVGGYTDTQYF
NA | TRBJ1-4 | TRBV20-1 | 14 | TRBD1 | TGCAGTGCTTTGACCGGGACAGGGTTTGAAAAACTGTTTTTT | CSALTGTGFEKLFF
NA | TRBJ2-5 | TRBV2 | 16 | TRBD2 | TGTGCCAGCAGTAAATTGACTAGCGGGAGTGGGGAGACCCAGTACTTC | CASSKLTSGSGETQYF
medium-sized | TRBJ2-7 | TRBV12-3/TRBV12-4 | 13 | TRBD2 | TGTGCCAGCGGCAGCGGGAGGGCCTACGAGCAGTACTTC | CASGSGRAYEQYF
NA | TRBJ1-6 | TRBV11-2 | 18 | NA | TGTGCCAGCAGCTCCCACTTGGTGGATCCCTCACAGAATTCACCCCTCCACTTT | CASSSHLVDPSQNSPLHF
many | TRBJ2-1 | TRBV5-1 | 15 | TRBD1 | TGCGCCAGCAGCGAGACAGGGTGGAACTACAATGAGCAGTTCTTC | CASSETGWNYNEQFF
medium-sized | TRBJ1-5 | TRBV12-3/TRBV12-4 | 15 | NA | TGTGCCAGCAGTTTGGGGGGGGATGGCAATCAGCCCCAGCATTTT | CASSLGGDGNQPQHF
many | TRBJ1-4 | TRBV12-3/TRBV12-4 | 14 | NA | TGTGCCAGCAGTTCCGCCGACAATAATGAAAAACTGTTTTTT | CASSSADNNEKLFF
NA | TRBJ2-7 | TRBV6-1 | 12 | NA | TGTGCCAGCAGTGAAGGCTCCCCTCGTAAGTACTTC | CASSEGSPRKYF
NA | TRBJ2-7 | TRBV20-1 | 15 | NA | TGCAGTGCCTCACCAAAGGCAGGGAGCATGTACGAGCAGTACTTC | CSASPKAGSMYEQYF
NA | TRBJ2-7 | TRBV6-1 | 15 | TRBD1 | TGTGCCAGCAGTGAAAGGGGACAGGGGGCTGGCGAGCAGTACTTC | CASSERGQGAGEQYF
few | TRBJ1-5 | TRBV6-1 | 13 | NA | TGTGAAAGCAGTGTACAGGAGACTCAGCCCCAGCATTTT | CESSVQETQPQHF
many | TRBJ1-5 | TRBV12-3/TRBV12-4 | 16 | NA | TGTGCCAGCAGTTTAGGCTCAGGGAGCCATAATCAGCCCCAGCATTTT | CASSLGSGSHNQPQHF
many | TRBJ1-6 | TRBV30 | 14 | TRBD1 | TGTGCCTGGAGTGGAGGGACAGGGGGGTCACCCCTCCACTTT | CAWSGGTGGSPLHF